The next 19 T cell receptor beta chains were all read from a single sample in a study of PD-1 blockade in classical Hodgkin lymphoma. Generated by immunoSEQ multiplex PCR, the TCRdb table keeps only in-frame clones and is missing some. The data contain about 110,000 clones, about 88% of them singletons. The patients all showed relapse after autologous stem cell transplantation, while their brentuximab vedotin exposure varied. This sample comprised peripheral blood mononuclear cells (PBMCs), obtained before the second cycle of nivolumab. Source of these receptors: a human donor with classical Hodgkin lymphoma.

This clone was detected only once. The chain employs TRBV15 and TRBJ2-5; D may be TRBD1 (6 bases). In germline, CDR1 is LNHNV, CDR2 YYDKDF (reference sequence). Trimming removed 0 bases from V and 2 bases from J, with 10 bases in between. The CDR3 loop spans 15 amino acids. This CDR3 reads CATSRDQGQQETQYF. The CDR3 region has the DNA TGTGCCACCAGCAGAGATCAAGGACAGCAAGAGACCCAGTACTTC.

The V call is TRBV27, the J call TRBJ2-7; a weak D match, TRBD1 (6 bases). This CDR3 is built from 13 residues. V shed 6 bases and J shed 4 bases, with 13 bases lying between them. The germline gives CDR1 MNHEY, CDR2 SMNVEV (reference sequence). The CDR3 DNA reads as TGTGCCAGCAGCCACCAACAGGGTTACGAGCAGTACTTC. It encodes CASSHQQGYEQYF.

The chain carries TRBV25-1 and TRBJ2-3; D gene unclear. CDR3 length: 11 residues. Germline V gives CDR1 MGHDK, CDR2 SYGVNS. Trimming removed 1 base at V and 5 bases at J, with 1 base between. The CDR3 nucleotides are TGTGCCAGCAGTGAATTAGATACGCAGTATTTT. Translation gives CASSELDTQYF.

The gene calls are TRBV4-2 and TRBJ2-7; TRBD1 might be the D (6 bases). The CDR3 totals 14 residues. Looked up from germline, CDR1 is LGHNA and CDR2 is YNFKEQ. V lost 1 base and J 6 bases, leaving 13 bases between the germline ends. The CDR3 region has the DNA TGTGCCAGCAGCCAAGGGGTACAGGGCGGCGAGCAGTACTTC. Protein sequence: CASSQGVQGGEQYF.

Only one count was recorded for this clone. V is TRBV7-9 and J is TRBJ2-7; no definite D call. This CDR3 is 14 amino acids long. Per germline, CDR1 SEHNR and CDR2 FQNEAQ (reference sequence). Trimming cost V 3 bases and J 1 base, with 10 bases left between them. CDR3 DNA sequence: TGTGCCAGCAGCTTTGAGGCGGCTTCCTACGAGCAGTACTTC. Translated: CASSFEAASYEQYF.

The CDR3 DNA reads as TGCGCCAGCAGCTTGGGAACACGCGCAACTAATGAAAAACTGTTTTTT. Translated, it gives CASSLGTRATNEKLFF. This chain joins TRBV5-1 and TRBJ1-4; D is undetermined. Germline V lookup: CDR1 SGHRS, CDR2 YFSETQ. This CDR3 comprises 16 residues. V shed 0 bases and J shed 0 bases, with 9 bases lying between them.

This chain uses TRBV28 with TRBJ2-7; D is ambiguous. Germline values: CDR1 MDHEN, CDR2 SYDVKM. The ends were cut back, 10 bases at V and 0 bases at J, with 19 bases in the middle. The CDR3 has 15 amino acids. The CDR3 bases are TGTGCCACCTTAACCATAACAGCAAGCTCCTACGAGCAGTACTTC. This codes for CATLTITASSYEQYF.

The chain couples TRBV5-1 to TRBJ2-3; no clear D. Trimming took off 0 bases at V and 6 bases at J, with 5 bases between the two ends. CDR3 length: 12 residues. Germline lookup yields CDR1 SGHRS and CDR2 YFSETQ. CDR3 DNA: TGCGCCAGCAGCTTGGTGTCCGATACGCAGTATTTT. This gives the protein CASSLVSDTQYF.

V and J are TRBV10-3 and TRBJ2-5; TRBD2 is a possible D gene (7 bases). V dropped 4 bases and J dropped 7 bases, with 22 bases sitting between them. Per germline, CDR1 ENHRY and CDR2 SYGVKD. There are 16 residues in the CDR3. Here the CDR3 reads CAISAATGTSGGTQYF. CDR3 in DNA: TGTGCCATCAGTGCCGCGACAGGAACCTCGGGGGGGACCCAGTACTTC.

V and J are TRBV27 and TRBJ1-2; 9 positions agree with TRBD1. This CDR3 spans 16 amino acids. Per germline, CDR1 MNHEY and CDR2 SMNVEV (reference sequence). With 7 bases clipped from V and 6 bases from J, the junction kept 15 bases outside the gene matches. CDR3 nucleotide sequence: TGTGCCAGCACTAAAGGGGGGACAGGGTGGGGTCATGGCTACACCTTC. As protein: CASTKGGTGWGHGYTF.

The chain employs TRBV29-1 and TRBJ2-7; D is unclear. Trimming took off 4 bases at V and 3 bases at J, with 10 bases between the two ends. The CDR3 is 12 residues long. Germline V gene lookup returns CDR1 SQVTM and CDR2 ANQGSEA. The DNA for the CDR3 is TGCAGCGTTGGTCGCTCAGGCTACGAGCAGTACTTC. Its protein is CSVGRSGYEQYF.

This clone has a handful of counts. The chain recombines TRBV2 with TRBJ1-2; 9 positions agree with TRBD1. The CDR3 has 14 amino acids. V lost 6 bases to trimming and J lost 4 bases; unmatched junction nucleotides: 6. Germline V gene lookup returns CDR1 SNHLY and CDR2 FYNNEI. Written as DNA, the CDR3 is TGTGCCAGCAGATCCGGGACAGGGCCCTATGGCTACACCTTC. As protein: CASRSGTGPYGYTF.

This clone came up once. This chain connects TRBV6-5 to TRBJ2-1, with TRBD2 matching 13 bases. Trimming removed 2 bases from V and 9 bases from J; junction bases left unmatched: 4. The CDR3 spans 15 residues. Germline assignment: CDR1 MNHEY and CDR2 SVGAGI. The CDR3 loop reads CASSYRTSGSGEQFF. CDR3 nucleotides: TGTGCCAGCAGTTACCGGACTAGCGGGAGTGGTGAGCAGTTCTTC.

V is TRBV7-2 and J is TRBJ1-2, with D maybe TRBD1 (6 bases). Germline assignment: CDR1 SGHTA and CDR2 FQGNSA. The CDR3 has 15 amino acids. V dropped 1 base and J dropped 4 bases, with 13 bases sitting between them. This chain's CDR3 is CASSLEGRGFYGYTF. Here the CDR3 DNA reads TGTGCCAGCAGCTTAGAGGGCAGGGGATTCTATGGCTACACCTTC.

The chain is built from TRBV27 and TRBJ2-7; 10 bases agree with TRBD2. Germline lookup yields CDR1 MNHEY and CDR2 SMNVEV (reference sequence). This CDR3 has 14 residues. The V gene end was trimmed by 5 bases and the J gene end by 7 bases; junction bases not matched to a gene: 8. The CDR3 DNA is TGTGCCAGCAGTATTCTAGCGGGAGTGGGGGAGCAGTACTTC. The encoded protein is CASSILAGVGEQYF.

This clone was picked up a small number of times. The CDR3 DNA reads TGTGCCAGCAGCGTAGAACCGTCGGGAAATCAGCCCCAGCATTTT. Amino acids: CASSVEPSGNQPQHF. The V and J genes are TRBV9 and TRBJ1-5; D is uncertain. Trimming pared 0 bases from V and 4 bases from J, leaving 11 bases between. The CDR3 has 15 amino acids. Germline V lookup: CDR1 SGDLS, CDR2 YYNGEE. The full variable domain, completed using reference TRBV9 and TRBJ1-5, is DSGVTQTPKHLITATGQRVTLRCSPRSGDLSVYWYQQSLDQGLQFLIQYYNGEERAKGNILERFSAQQFPDLHSELNLSSLELGDSALYFCASSVEPSGNQPQHFGDGTRLSIL.

This chain uses TRBV11-3 with TRBJ2-5, with D possibly being TRBD1 or TRBD2 (5 bases each). The V end lost 3 bases, the J end lost 1 base, and 9 bases lay between the germline ends. CDR1 and CDR2 (germline): SGHNT, YENEEA. This CDR3 is 14 amino acids long. The CDR3 region is CASSFGDGQETQYF. In nucleotides, the CDR3 is TGTGCCAGCAGCTTTGGGGACGGCCAAGAGACCCAGTACTTC. Full variable domain (missing parts from reference TRBV11-3 and TRBJ2-5): EAGVVQSPRYKIIEKKQPVAFWCNPISGHNTLYWYLQNLGQGPELLIRYENEEAVDDSQLPKDRFSAERLKGVDSTLKIQPAELGDSAVYLCASSFGDGQETQYFGPGTRLLVL.

V is TRBV2 and J is TRBJ2-7, with D perhaps matching TRBD1 or TRBD2 (5 bases each). This CDR3 contains 14 residues. Trimming stripped 7 bases from V and 5 bases from J, with 18 bases between. CDR1 is SNHLY, CDR2 FYNNEI, per germline. CDR3 protein: CASTRGLDGDEQYF. For the CDR3, the DNA is TGTGCCAGCACCCGGGGCCTCGACGGGGACGAGCAGTACTTC.

V gene TRBV11-3 combines with J gene TRBJ2-5; 10 bases line up with TRBD1. The V segment lost 5 bases and the J segment 2 bases; nucleotides outside the gene matches: 5. The CDR3 loop spans 15 amino acids. Per germline, CDR1 SGHNT and CDR2 YENEEA. DNA of the CDR3: TGTGCCAGCAGCCGGGGGACAGGGGCTCAAGAGACCCAGTACTTC. Translation: CASSRGTGAQETQYF.